This T cell receptor beta chain originates from a study of T cells in Graves' hyperthyroidism and ophthalmopathy. This clonotype came up a few times. Its cognate antigen is unknown. Overall study findings and caveats: Progression to ophthalmopathy was predicted a median of roughly 6.5 months early.

Authors of the study amplified TCR beta CDR3 regions from RNA transcripts. The HTBI primer set drove a first-round RT-PCR of the TCR CDR3. TCRdb re-called the multiplex PCR reads through MiXCR, storing one row per CDR3 protein. The sample holds about 840,000 distinct CDR3 sequences, 35% to 45% seen once. This CDR3 spans 16 amino acids. Trimming pared 4 bases from V and 1 base from J, leaving 11 bases between. Germline values: CDR1 SGHVS, CDR2 FQNEAQ. The clonotype comes from a man younger than 35 with Graves' hyperthyroidism. The specimen sequenced was blood. This chain joins TRBV7-8 and TRBJ2-6; the D is unclear. The CDR3 region has the DNA TGTGCCAGCAGCTCTGGACGGCTATCTGGGGCCAACGTCCTGACTTTC. Translating it yields CASSSGRLSGANVLTF. Full variable domain (missing parts from reference TRBV7-8 and TRBJ2-6): GAGVSQSPRYKVAKRGQDVALRCDPISGHVSLFWYQQALGQGPEFLTYFQNEAQLDKSGLPSDRFFAERPEGSVSTLKIQRTQQEDSAVYLCASSSGRLSGANVLTFGAGSRLTVL.